One and the same sample provided the 31 T cell receptor beta chains below, sequenced in a study of regulatory dendritic cells for organ transplantation. No antigen is known for these receptors. Repertoires were generated with immunoSEQ multiplex PCR, while TCRdb's copy carries only in-frame clones and drops some. The profile shows fewer than 25,000 clones, over 75% of them singletons. Allogeneic regulatory or mature dendritic cells were co-cultured for 5 days with CFSE-labeled sorted T cells at 1:10. The sequencing sample was made of naive CD4+ T cells from blood cultured with dendritic cells. Subset denoted: CD45RA+ naive T cells. Receptors were obtained from a human donor in good health.

The chain couples TRBV5-4 to TRBJ2-7, with 10 bases matching TRBD1. This CDR3 contains 14 residues. Germline values: CDR1 SGHNT, CDR2 YYREEE (reference sequence). V was clipped by 3 bases and J by 2 bases; unmatched bases: 2. The CDR3 DNA reads TGTGCCAGCAGCTACGGGACAGGGGCCTACGAGCAGTACTTC. It encodes CASSYGTGAYEQYF.

The chain couples TRBV7-9 to TRBJ2-7; D not resolved. The germline gives CDR1 SEHNR, CDR2 FQNEAQ (reference sequence). V lost 5 bases and J lost 0, with 11 bases in between. The CDR3 is 14 residues long. CDR3 region: CASSARGGSYEQYF. CDR3 coding DNA: TGTGCCAGCAGCGCCCGAGGTGGCTCCTACGAGCAGTACTTC.

The CDR3 DNA sequence: TGTGCCTGGAATTCCGGGCCCTCCGAGCTGTTTTTT. This translates into CAWNSGPSELFF. The chain joins TRBV30 to TRBJ2-2; D is undetermined. The CDR3 is 12 residues long. CDR1 and CDR2 (germline): GTSNPN, SVGIG (reference sequence). The V and J ends lost 4 bases and 11 bases respectively, with 14 bases between them.

This clone was observed a few times. This chain joins TRBV6-6 and TRBJ1-2; tentative D call: TRBD1 (5 bases). Per germline, CDR1 MNHNY and CDR2 SVGAGI (reference sequence). With 7 bases removed from V and 0 bases from J, the gap between germline ends came to 18 bases. The CDR3 runs to 16 residues. The CDR3 loop is CASNSPGRGSNYGYTF. In DNA form, the CDR3 reads TGTGCCAGCAATAGCCCGGGACGGGGGTCTAACTATGGCTACACCTTC.

The chain employs TRBV6-5 and TRBJ2-3, with D unclear. The V end lost 6 bases, the J end lost 4 bases, and 5 bases lay between the germline ends. Germline CDR1 is MNHEY and CDR2 is SVGAGI. The CDR3 loop spans 11 amino acids. The CDR3 protein is CASRGSDTQYF. CDR3 DNA sequence: TGTGCCAGCAGGGGATCAGATACGCAGTATTTT.

V gene TRBV12-5 combines with J gene TRBJ2-3; D gene ambiguous. The CDR3 spans 14 residues. V gave up 2 bases and J gave up 3 bases, with 9 bases separating them. Germline-derived CDR1 and CDR2 are LGHNT and FRNRAP. The CDR3 coding sequence is TGTGCTAGTGGTTTGTGGGCCGTAACAGATACGCAGTATTTT. This codes for CASGLWAVTDTQYF.

This sequence joins TRBV7-9 and TRBJ1-1, with D maybe TRBD1 (5 bases). Germline assignment: CDR1 SEHNR and CDR2 FQNEAQ (reference sequence). V was clipped by 5 bases and J by 0 bases, with 19 bases between them. This CDR3 is built from 17 residues. The CDR3 reads CASSPYRGDRLNTEAFF. As DNA, the CDR3 is TGTGCCAGCAGCCCTTACCGAGGGGACCGACTGAACACTGAAGCTTTCTTT.

The rearrangement uses TRBV5-4 and TRBJ2-7, with 7 bases fitting TRBD1. Germline trimming cut 2 bases from V and 5 bases from J; bases unmatched to any gene: 4. Germline loops: CDR1 SGHNT, CDR2 YYREEE (reference sequence). The CDR3 covers 13 residues. CDR3 region: CASSLGGGDEQYF. Written as DNA, the CDR3 is TGTGCCAGCAGCTTAGGGGGCGGCGACGAGCAGTACTTC.

The rearrangement links TRBV4-2 to TRBJ1-4; possible D gene TRBD1, 5 bases. The CDR3 runs to 14 residues. V was shortened by 0 bases and J by 10 bases, with 12 bases between the two germline ends. Germline V gives CDR1 LGHNA, CDR2 YNFKEQ. The chain's CDR3 is CASSQDRGVGKLFF. Here the CDR3 DNA reads TGTGCCAGCAGCCAAGATAGAGGGGTTGGAAAACTGTTTTTT.

This rearrangement joins TRBV4-2 to TRBJ2-1; 8 nucleotides agree with TRBD2. Germline values: CDR1 LGHNA, CDR2 YNFKEQ. The ends lost 3 bases at V and 9 bases at J; junction bases unmatched: 4. The CDR3 runs to 13 residues. The chain's CDR3 is CASSQFTSGEQFF. The CDR3 region has the DNA TGTGCCAGCAGCCAGTTTACTAGCGGTGAGCAGTTCTTC.

This chain uses TRBV2 with TRBJ2-5; 7 nucleotides line up with TRBD1. Trimming took 7 bases from V and 5 from J; bases not matched to a gene: 7. The CDR3 has 13 amino acids. From germline, CDR1 is SNHLY and CDR2 FYNNEI. The CDR3 sequence: CASNPRQGETQYF. CDR3 nucleotides: TGTGCCAGCAACCCGCGACAGGGTGAGACCCAGTACTTC.

The chain has TRBV27 and TRBJ2-7, with 7 bases that match TRBD1. The germline V gene has CDR1 MNHEY and CDR2 SMNVEV (reference sequence). Germline trimming cut 6 bases from V and 2 bases from J; bases unmatched to any gene: 7. The CDR3 is 14 residues long. Here the CDR3 DNA reads TGTGCCAGCAGACGAACAGGGGCGACCTACGAGCAGTACTTC. It translates to CASRRTGATYEQYF.

This sequence joins TRBV6-5 and TRBJ1-2; TRBD1 matches at 7 bases. Germline-derived CDR1 and CDR2 are MNHEY and SVGAGI. The CDR3 consists of 13 residues. The junction had 3 bases not matched to a gene; V was cut back by 6 bases and J by 2 bases. The CDR3 DNA sequence: TGTGCCAGCAGGTCGGGACAGAACTATGGCTACACCTTC. Amino acids: CASRSGQNYGYTF.

The chain links TRBV6-5 to TRBJ2-7; a possible D gene is TRBD2 (5 bases). There are 16 residues in the CDR3. Germline lookup yields CDR1 MNHEY and CDR2 SVGAGI. Trimming shortened V by 0 bases and J by 3 bases, and 15 bases separated the two germline ends. DNA for the CDR3: TGTGCCAGCAGTTACTCGATCGGGGTAGGGAACTACGAGCAGTACTTC. Amino acids: CASSYSIGVGNYEQYF.

This chain uses TRBV7-9 with TRBJ2-7; the match to TRBD1 covers 7 bases. This CDR3 spans 18 amino acids. V dropped 0 bases and J dropped 3; count of bases not matched to a gene: 14. From germline, CDR1 is SEHNR and CDR2 FQNEAQ (reference sequence). CDR3 amino acids: CASSLAGLGGLNSYEQYF. Written as DNA, the CDR3 is TGTGCCAGCAGCTTAGCTGGATTAGGGGGCCTAAATAGCTACGAGCAGTACTTC.

Only a few counts were recorded for this clone. The V gene is TRBV19, the J gene TRBJ2-7, with 7 bases matching TRBD2. V shed 6 bases and J 1 base; nucleotides not matched to a gene: 3. CDR3 length equals 13 residues. Germline values: CDR1 LNHDA, CDR2 SQIVND (reference sequence). The CDR3 reads CASSPGLSYEQYF. CDR3 nucleotides: TGTGCCAGTAGCCCGGGACTATCCTACGAGCAGTACTTC.

The table lists this clone with a count of one. V and J are TRBV5-4 and TRBJ2-3; D not resolved. Germline assignment: CDR1 SGHNT and CDR2 YYREEE (reference sequence). Trimming cost V 4 bases and J 5 bases, with 11 bases left between them. This CDR3 has 13 residues. The DNA for the CDR3 is TGTGCCAGCAGCCATCCAGCGTTAGATACGCAGTATTTT. The encoded protein is CASSHPALDTQYF.

The V gene is TRBV28, the J gene TRBJ1-2, with D perhaps TRBD1 (6 bases). This CDR3 has 13 residues. V lost 5 bases and J lost 2, with 9 bases in between. CDR1 MDHEN and CDR2 SYDVKM come from the germline V gene. The CDR3 is CASSRGGNYGYTF. Here the CDR3 DNA reads TGTGCCAGCAGTCGAGGGGGAAACTATGGCTACACCTTC.

This clone was seen just once. The chain employs TRBV4-1 and TRBJ2-3; 10 positions match TRBD1. This CDR3 has 16 residues. Trimming cost V 6 bases and J 6 bases; bases outside gene matches: 12. The germline CDR1 and CDR2 sequences are MGHRA and YSYEKL. CDR3 nucleotides: TGCGCCAGCAGGCTAGCTTGGGACAGGGGTGCGGATACGCAGTATTTT. Amino acids: CASRLAWDRGADTQYF.

The chain is built from TRBV2 and TRBJ1-5; 7 bases are a match to TRBD1. After removal of 2 bases from V and 2 bases from J, the junction contained 6 bases not matched to a gene. The CDR3 consists of 16 residues. Germline CDR1 reads SNHLY; CDR2 reads FYNNEI. As DNA, the CDR3 is TGTGCCAGCAGTGAATGGGACAGTCGGGGCAATCAGCCCCAGCATTTT. Amino acid sequence: CASSEWDSRGNQPQHF.

The rearrangement uses TRBV18 and TRBJ2-1; TRBD1 agrees at 7 bases. The CDR3 consists of 17 residues. Germline CDR1 is KGHSH and CDR2 is LQKENI. Losses at the gene ends were 0 bases for V and 6 bases for J; bases not matched to a gene: 11. CDR3: CASSPPIRGRTGNEQFF. CDR3 bases: TGTGCCAGCTCACCACCCATTAGGGGGCGAACGGGCAATGAGCAGTTCTTC.

The chain employs TRBV4-1 and TRBJ2-1; possibly TRBD2 for D (6 bases). The V end lost 1 base, the J end lost 7 bases, and 17 bases lay between the germline ends. Looked up from germline, CDR1 is MGHRA and CDR2 is YSYEKL. There are 16 residues in the CDR3. The CDR3 DNA follows: TGCGCCAGCAGCCAAGCCAGCGGGTGGGGGACGAATGAGCAGTTCTTC. The encoded protein is CASSQASGWGTNEQFF.

This clone is a singleton in its sample. The V and J genes are TRBV7-3 and TRBJ2-5; TRBD1 matches at 7 bases. There are 14 residues in the CDR3. Germline V lookup: CDR1 SGHTA, CDR2 FQGTGA. Unmatched junction bases numbered 10, after V lost 5 bases and J lost 7 bases. CDR3 in amino acids: CASSPQGDGRTQYF. The CDR3 DNA reads TGTGCCAGCAGCCCTCAGGGGGACGGGCGGACCCAGTACTTC.

This chain uses TRBV10-3 with TRBJ1-2, with D maybe TRBD1 (6 bases). The germline V and J ends were trimmed by 11 bases and 8 bases, with 21 bases remaining between them. CDR1 is ENHRY, CDR2 SYGVKD, per germline. The CDR3 covers 13 residues. The CDR3: CADRDTLFGGYTF. The CDR3 DNA reads as TGTGCCGACCGGGACACCCTTTTCGGGGGCTACACCTTC.

V is TRBV18 and J is TRBJ1-4; no clear D gene. Germline CDR1 and CDR2: KGHSH and LQKENI. The V gene lost 1 base and the J gene lost 0 bases, with 12 bases spanning the gap. The CDR3 covers 17 residues. CDR3 sequence: CASSPQGSRATNEKLFF. CDR3 nucleotide sequence: TGTGCCAGCTCACCACAGGGATCGCGCGCAACTAATGAAAAACTGTTTTTT.

This clone was seen more than once but under ten times. The chain employs TRBV14 and TRBJ1-2; possible D gene TRBD1, 5 bases. The CDR3 consists of 14 residues. Germline assignment: CDR1 SGHDN and CDR2 FVKESK. Trimming removed 2 bases at V and 4 bases at J, with 11 bases between. Written as DNA, the CDR3 is TGTGCCAGCAGCCAAATGGCAGGGCCCTATGGCTACACCTTC. Translated: CASSQMAGPYGYTF.

The rearrangement uses TRBV18 and TRBJ2-7; 8 nucleotides agree with TRBD1. Trimming took 3 bases from V and 5 from J; bases not matched to a gene: 3. The CDR3 sequence is 13 residues long. The germline CDR1 and CDR2 sequences are KGHSH and LQKENI. CDR3 residues: CASSPGQGHEQYF. CDR3 nucleotides: TGTGCCAGCTCACCCGGACAGGGTCACGAGCAGTACTTC. Complete variable domain (other parts from reference TRBV18 and TRBJ2-7): NAGVMQNPRHLVRRRGQEARLRCSPMKGHSHVYWYRQLPEEGLKFMVYLQKENIIDESGMPKERFSAEFPKEGPSILRIQQVVRGDSAAYFCASSPGQGHEQYFGPGTRLTVT.

This clone was recorded once. The CDR3 loop is CAFHSPLALDEQFF. Here the CDR3 DNA reads TGTGCCTTCCACAGCCCACTAGCGCTCGATGAGCAGTTCTTC. The chain has TRBV30 and TRBJ2-1, with 7 bases fitting TRBD2. Germline V gene sequence: CDR1 GTSNPN, CDR2 SVGIG (reference sequence). With 7 bases clipped from V and 8 bases from J, the junction kept 14 bases outside the gene matches. CDR3 length equals 14 residues.

V is TRBV6-6 and J is TRBJ1-4; D remains unclear. This CDR3 has 14 amino acids. Germline CDR1 reads MNHNY; CDR2 reads SVGAGI (reference sequence). V shed 6 bases and J shed 0 bases, with 8 bases lying between them. The CDR3 spells CASSLDATNEKLFF. DNA for the CDR3: TGTGCCAGCAGCCTGGACGCAACTAATGAAAAACTGTTTTTT.

In its sample, this clone was seen a few times. The CDR3, as DNA: TGCGCCAGCAGCCATGCACCGGGACCGGACTACGAGCAGTACTTC. It yields the protein CASSHAPGPDYEQYF. The gene calls are TRBV4-1 and TRBJ2-7; either TRBD1 or TRBD2 may fit D (5 bases each). Between the trimmed V and J ends, which lost 3 bases and 3 bases, there was a span of 15 bases. This CDR3 spans 15 amino acids. The germline V gene has CDR1 MGHRA and CDR2 YSYEKL.

This clone was observed a few times. The V and J genes are TRBV18 and TRBJ1-5, with D hard to call. This CDR3 comprises 13 residues. The V end was cut by 2 bases, the J end by 4 bases, with 6 bases between. Germline CDR1 reads KGHSH; CDR2 reads LQKENI. The CDR3 DNA follows: TGTGCCAGCTCACCAGGGAGGAATCAGCCCCAGCATTTT. Translating it yields CASSPGRNQPQHF.